This T cell receptor beta chain was observed in a study of blood T cell repertoires in COVID-19. Trimming removed 3 bases at V and 3 bases at J, with 12 bases between. In germline, CDR1 is SGHRS, CDR2 YFSETQ. The CDR3 consists of 14 residues. Original handling: The authors estimated nucleated cell counts from reference gene primer amplification. Assay: immunoSEQ multiplex PCR; the TCRdb copy retains only in-frame clones and omits some. The DNA was the basis for D and trimming; V, J and clone size are from that table. The data contain a few hundred thousand clones, 86% of them singletons. Sequenced input: peripheral blood. The TCR was taken from an elderly man with acute or convalescent COVID-19. The rearrangement links TRBV5-1 to TRBJ2-5; TRBD1 might be the D (5 bases). CDR3 sequence: CASSSHRQKETQYF. In nucleotides, the CDR3 is TGCGCCAGCAGCTCACACAGACAGAAAGAGACCCAGTACTTC.